Shown below are 7 T cell receptor beta chains from a single sample sequenced in a study of blood T cell repertoires in COVID-19 (dated by TCRdb to 2018 to 2020). The library was built by means of the immunoSEQ multiplex PCR assay. Entries here come from immuneACCESS through TCRdb and include only in-frame sequences with V and J called. Some clones fail to appear in such tables; in the studies checked, an unresolved V gene covers under half of the shortfall, and the cause of the remainder is unknown. The sample data list about 520,000 clones, and approximately 85% of these were observed just once. The ten biggest clones cover 3% to 4% of the sample. The sample comprised peripheral blood. The receptors here all came from a human donor in a cohort sampled during active COVID-19.

Here the CDR3 reads CASSQGSGDQPQHF. CDR3 nucleotide sequence: TGTGCCAGCAGCCAAGGGTCAGGGGATCAGCCCCAGCATTTT. The chain is built from TRBV3-1 (or the pseudogene TRBV3-2) and TRBJ1-5; a weak D match, TRBD1 (6 bases). This CDR3 is built from 14 residues. CDR1 and CDR2 from the germline V gene are LGHDT and YNNKEL (reference sequence). Trimming took 1 base from V and 5 from J, leaving 9 bases between them.

The V and J genes are TRBV7-9 and TRBJ2-7; perhaps TRBD1 as D (6 bases). Germline values: CDR1 SEHNR, CDR2 FQNEAQ (reference sequence). V lost 5 bases and J lost 3, with 20 bases in between. CDR3 size: 16 residues. CDR3 residues: CASSPIGTRGDYEQYF. CDR3 in DNA: TGTGCCAGCAGCCCGATAGGGACACGCGGTGACTACGAGCAGTACTTC.

The CDR3 protein is CASSIGAGETGELFF. DNA for the CDR3: TGTGCCAGCAGCATTGGGGCAGGGGAAACCGGGGAGCTGTTTTTT. The chain recombines TRBV7-9 with TRBJ2-2; D might be TRBD1 (6 bases). The CDR3 spans 15 residues. Germline CDR1 is SEHNR and CDR2 is FQNEAQ (reference sequence). Trimming removed 5 bases at V and 5 bases at J, with 15 bases between.

V and J are TRBV7-9 and TRBJ2-5; maybe TRBD2 (5 bases). There are 14 residues in the CDR3. Germline V gene sequence: CDR1 SEHNR, CDR2 FQNEAQ (reference sequence). Trimming removed 5 bases from V and 2 bases from J, with 12 bases in between. The CDR3 loop reads CASSRAGSQETQYF. The CDR3 DNA is TGTGCCAGCAGCCGGGCGGGCAGTCAAGAGACCCAGTACTTC. The full variable domain, in which reference TRBV7-9 and TRBJ2-5 provide the parts outside the CDR3, is DTGVSQNPRHKITKRGQNVTFRCDPISEHNRLYWYRQTLGQGPEFLTYFQNEAQLEKSRLLSDRFSAERPKGSFSTLEIQRTEQGDSAMYLCASSRAGSQETQYFGPGTRLLVL.

V is TRBV7-6 and J is TRBJ2-3; 7 nucleotides agree with TRBD2. CDR1 and CDR2 from the germline V gene are SGHVS and FNYEAQ. This CDR3 is built from 16 residues. Trimming cost V 5 bases and J 4 bases; bases outside gene matches: 12. CDR3 amino acids: CASSQDEGGVADTQYF. The CDR3 coding sequence is TGTGCCAGCAGCCAGGACGAGGGAGGGGTGGCAGATACGCAGTATTTT.

The rearrangement links TRBV7-2 to TRBJ1-3, with D perhaps TRBD1 (5 bases). Germline V gives CDR1 SGHTA, CDR2 FQGNSA. The CDR3 sequence is 16 residues long. The V gene lost 2 bases and the J gene lost 4 bases, with 15 bases spanning the gap. The CDR3 sequence: CASSLNSGGSGNTIYF. The CDR3 region has the DNA TGTGCCAGCAGCTTAAATTCTGGGGGGTCGGGAAACACCATATATTTT.

The genes are TRBV11-2 and TRBJ1-4; TRBD1 aligns across 8 bases. The CDR3 runs 14 residues. CDR1 is SGHAT, CDR2 FQNNGV, per germline. The ends lost 3 bases at V and 8 bases at J; junction bases unmatched: 5. CDR3: CASSFGQGGEKLFF. CDR3 sequence (DNA): TGTGCCAGCAGCTTCGGACAGGGCGGGGAAAAACTGTTTTTT.